The rows below give T cell receptor beta chains drawn from one sample of a study of blood T cell repertoires in COVID-19. Assay used: immunoSEQ multiplex PCR; TCRdb lists only in-frame clones, some missing. Of about 60,000 clones listed, 70% to 90% are singletons. The sequenced sample consisted of peripheral blood. The origin of the receptors is a human donor in a cohort sampled during active COVID-19. Each CDR3 is given with its conserved first and last residue. Each record gives: V gene, CDR3 protein.

TRBV9	CASSVGPSGGTSQETQYF
TRBV29-1	CSVEGPLTANYGYTF
TRBV3-1/TRBV3-2	CASSQLQGSSGNTIYF
TRBV14	CASSQGETSGNNEQFF
TRBV19	CASSRTGDYGYTF
TRBV7-2	CASSSVSGGARNEQFF
TRBV2	CASSWTGDGYTF
TRBV29-1	CSVEAASGAQETQYF
TRBV9	CASGASIGQGNTIYF
TRBV11-3	CASSPEGVGEQYF
TRBV7-2	CASSLVRTGVHEQYF
TRBV6-6	CASSYSGQGDHQPQHF
TRBV5-1	CASSLERVGSSPLHF
TRBV29-1	CSAGDTWDQPQHF
TRBV24-1	CATSSGNNYGYTF
TRBV4-2	CASSQEGAGRSNGYTF
TRBV5-6	CASRRLAGAGTDTQYF
TRBV4-1	CASSQIGMETQYF
TRBV12-3/TRBV12-4	CASRTGTAYEQYF
TRBV5-1	CASTSGGTAVTEAFF
TRBV2	CASMRVATTDTQYF
TRBV4-3	CASSQTGASGANVLTF
TRBV5-6	CASSLLRTGTGVYEQYF
TRBV18	CASSAGGPEAFF
TRBV5-1	CASSLVGTSGGPRRTDTQYF
TRBV19	CASSNNRGAGETQYF
TRBV6-2/TRBV6-3	CASSLAGGLDTQYF
TRBV7-9	CASSFDRGRGVTEAFF
TRBV7-7	CASSLLAGESTGELFF
TRBV7-9	CASSQNRAGVHTDEQFF
TRBV24-1	CATSPDREPYEQYF
TRBV25-1	CASSEGGGFDEQYF
TRBV15	CATSTRTSGQETQYF
TRBV7-6	CASSQAGQTYEQYF
TRBV7-9	CASSLGSGGGETQYF
TRBV5-6	CASSLAGGETQYF
TRBV2	CASRALQYLNTEAFF
TRBV3-1/TRBV3-2	CASSQYNSYEQYF
TRBV30	CAWSSGQGGWNEQYF
TRBV5-4	CASSWASGGNEQFF
TRBV18	CASSPPGQGRSETQYF
TRBV14	CASSPGQGFTGELFF
TRBV21-1	CASSGRGLTDTQYF